This section outlines one T cell receptor beta chain sequence together with its context. Here immunoSEQ multiplex PCR was the method, and the copy in TCRdb shows in-frame clones only, minus some. The sample holds fewer than 300,000 clones, around 87% seen once. The data belong to a study of blood T cell repertoires in COVID-19. Germline loops: CDR1 LGHDT, CDR2 YNNKEL (reference sequence). The CDR3 length is 13 residues. Trimming left V 3 bases short and J 4 bases short, with 9 bases between. The chain couples TRBV3-1 (or the pseudogene TRBV3-2) to TRBJ1-1, with a weak D call TRBD1 (5 bases). This TCR derives from a woman between 45 and 60 years old with acute or convalescent COVID-19. Specimen: peripheral blood. CDR3 sequence reads: CASSQQGATEAFF. CDR3 in DNA: TGTGCCAGCAGCCAGCAGGGTGCCACTGAAGCTTTCTTT.